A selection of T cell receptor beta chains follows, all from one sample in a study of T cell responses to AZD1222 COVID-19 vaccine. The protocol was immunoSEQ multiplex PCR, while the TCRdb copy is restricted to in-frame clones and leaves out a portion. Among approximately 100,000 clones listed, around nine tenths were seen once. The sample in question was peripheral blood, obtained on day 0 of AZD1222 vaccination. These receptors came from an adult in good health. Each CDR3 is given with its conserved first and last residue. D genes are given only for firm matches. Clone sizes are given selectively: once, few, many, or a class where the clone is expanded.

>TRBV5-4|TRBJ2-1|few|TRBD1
CASSGQGGRYNEQFF
TGTGCCAGCAGCGGACAGGGGGGGAGATACAATGAGCAGTTCTTC
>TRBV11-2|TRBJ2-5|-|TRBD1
CASSLPVGIGTGETQYF
TGTGCCAGCAGCTTACCGGTTGGGATCGGGACAGGAGAGACCCAGTACTTC
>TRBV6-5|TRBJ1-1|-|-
CASKFRSMNTEAFF
TGTGCCAGCAAGTTCCGCAGCATGAACACTGAAGCTTTCTTT
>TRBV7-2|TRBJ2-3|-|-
CASSFASFADTQYF
TGTGCCAGCAGCTTCGCTTCGTTCGCAGATACGCAGTATTTT
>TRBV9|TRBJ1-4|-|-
CASSVGPGAAEKLFF
TGTGCCAGCAGCGTAGGGCCGGGGGCCGCTGAAAAACTGTTTTTT
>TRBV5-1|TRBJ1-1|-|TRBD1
CASREQGMLNTEAFF
TGCGCCAGCAGGGAACAGGGGATGTTGAACACTGAAGCTTTCTTT
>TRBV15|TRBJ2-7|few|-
CATSTAYDYEQYF
TGTGCCACCAGCACCGCGTACGACTACGAGCAGTACTTC
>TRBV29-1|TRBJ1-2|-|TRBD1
CSVRQGDGYTF
TGCAGCGTCCGCCAGGGGGATGGCTACACCTTC
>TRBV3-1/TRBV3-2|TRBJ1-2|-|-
CASSPALGGVGGYTF
TGTGCCAGCAGCCCCGCTTTGGGGGGGGTAGGTGGCTACACCTTC
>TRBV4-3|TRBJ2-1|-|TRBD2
CASSQFSGEPYEQFF
TGCGCCAGCAGCCAATTTAGCGGGGAACCCTATGAGCAGTTCTTC
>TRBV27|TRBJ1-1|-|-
CASSARTGKRTEAFF
TGTGCCAGCAGTGCCCGAACAGGGAAGCGCACTGAAGCTTTCTTT
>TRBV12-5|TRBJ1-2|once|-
CASGLNRNYGYTF
TGTGCTAGTGGTTTGAACAGAAACTATGGCTACACCTTC
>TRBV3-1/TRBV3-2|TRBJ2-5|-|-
CASSGDETGAPRETQYF
TGTGCCAGCAGCGGAGATGAAACAGGCGCACCGAGGGAGACCCAGTACTTC
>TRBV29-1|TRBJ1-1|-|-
CSGQEQVYTEAFF
TGCAGCGGACAGGAACAGGTCTACACTGAAGCTTTCTTT
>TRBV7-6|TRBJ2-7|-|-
CASSTFRRGNTYEQYF
TGTGCCAGCAGTACTTTTCGGCGGGGAAACACCTACGAGCAGTACTTC
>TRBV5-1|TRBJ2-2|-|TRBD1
CASSFGQGNTGELFF
TGCGCCAGCAGCTTTGGACAGGGAAACACCGGGGAGCTGTTTTTT
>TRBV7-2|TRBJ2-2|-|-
CASNERGRGRTGELFF
TGTGCCAGCAACGAAAGAGGACGAGGAAGGACCGGGGAGCTGTTTTTT
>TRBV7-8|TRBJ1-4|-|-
CASSPSSVFWEKLFF
TGTGCCAGCAGCCCTTCCTCCGTATTCTGGGAAAAACTGTTTTTT
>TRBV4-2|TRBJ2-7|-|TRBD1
CASSPGQGAHYEQYF
TGTGCCAGCAGTCCTGGACAGGGGGCCCACTACGAGCAGTACTTC
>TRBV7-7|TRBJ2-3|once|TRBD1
CASSVGTGVSYTQYF
TGTGCCAGCAGCGTTGGGACAGGGGTTTCATATACGCAGTATTTT
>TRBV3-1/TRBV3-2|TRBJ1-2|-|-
CASSQAGYGYTF
TGTGCCAGCAGCCAAGCCGGCTATGGCTACACCTTC
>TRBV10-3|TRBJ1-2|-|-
CAISPQGVGYTF
TGTGCCATCAGTCCGCAAGGAGTAGGCTACACCTTC
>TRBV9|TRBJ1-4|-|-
CASSPRSTNEKLFF
TGTGCCAGCAGCCCCCGCTCAACTAATGAAAAACTGTTTTTT
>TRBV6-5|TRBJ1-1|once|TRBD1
CASSYQNPGQGTEAFF
TGTGCCAGCAGTTACCAAAACCCGGGACAGGGAACTGAAGCTTTCTTT
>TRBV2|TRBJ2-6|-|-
CASRLGGSGANVLTF
TGTGCCAGCAGGTTAGGGGGCTCTGGGGCCAACGTCCTGACTTTC
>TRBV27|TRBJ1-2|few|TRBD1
CASSPRQGGLRYTF
TGTGCCAGCAGTCCGAGACAGGGGGGACTGCGATACACCTTC
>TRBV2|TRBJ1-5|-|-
CASSADPRGNQPQHF
TGTGCCAGCAGTGCCGACCCTAGGGGCAATCAGCCCCAGCATTTT
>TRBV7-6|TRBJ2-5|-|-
CASSLVGGYQETQYF
TGTGCCAGCAGCTTAGTTGGGGGTTACCAAGAGACCCAGTACTTC
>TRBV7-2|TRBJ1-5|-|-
CASSLQGNQPQHF
TGTGCCAGCAGCTTGCAGGGCAATCAGCCCCAGCATTTT
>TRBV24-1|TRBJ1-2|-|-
CATSDRAVGGYTF
TGTGCCACCAGTGACCGGGCCGTGGGAGGCTACACCTTC
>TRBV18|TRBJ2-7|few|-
CASSPQTGAYEQYF
TGTGCCAGCTCACCTCAGACAGGAGCCTACGAGCAGTACTTC
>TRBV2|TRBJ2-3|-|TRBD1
CASSLGTGTDTQYF
TGTGCCAGCAGTCTCGGGACAGGGACAGATACGCAGTATTTT
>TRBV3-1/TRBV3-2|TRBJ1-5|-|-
CASSQDQVRGQPQHF
TGTGCCAGCAGCCAAGATCAGGTCAGGGGACAGCCCCAGCATTTT
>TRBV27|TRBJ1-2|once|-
CASSLYGGYGYTF
TGTGCCAGCAGTTTATACGGGGGGTATGGCTACACCTTC
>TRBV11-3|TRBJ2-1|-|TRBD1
CASSPRGSYNEQFF
TGTGCCAGCAGCCCCAGGGGGTCCTACAATGAGCAGTTCTTC
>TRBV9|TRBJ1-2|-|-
CASSVGGRTYYGYTF
TGTGCCAGCAGCGTAGGCGGCAGGACCTACTATGGCTACACCTTC
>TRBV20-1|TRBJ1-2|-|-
CSDANDGYTF
TGCAGTGACGCTAATGATGGCTACACCTTC
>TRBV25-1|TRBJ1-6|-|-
CASSGNRALTFYSPLHF
TGTGCCAGCAGTGGGAACCGGGCCCTCACTTTCTATTCACCCCTCCACTTT
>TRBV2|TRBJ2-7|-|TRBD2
CASSERSGGASEQYF
TGTGCCAGCAGTGAAAGGAGCGGGGGGGCCTCCGAGCAGTACTTC
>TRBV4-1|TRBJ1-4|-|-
CASSQVGATNEKLFF
TGCGCCAGCAGCCAAGTAGGGGCAACTAATGAAAAACTGTTTTTT
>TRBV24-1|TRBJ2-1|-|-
CATGNDLNEQFF
TGTGCCACCGGAAATGACCTCAATGAGCAGTTCTTC
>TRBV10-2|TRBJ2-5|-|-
CASTGQGRETQYF
TGCGCCAGCACGGGCCAGGGGCGGGAGACCCAGTACTTC
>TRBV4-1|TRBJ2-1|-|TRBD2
CASSQDPSGGFGEQFF
TGCGCCAGCAGCCAAGATCCTAGCGGGGGATTCGGTGAGCAGTTCTTC